This T cell receptor (beta chain) was sequenced during a study of blood T cell repertoires in COVID-19. Germline V gene sequence: CDR1 WSHSY, CDR2 SAAADI. The CDR3 has 18 amino acids. Germline trimming cut 4 bases from V and 0 bases from J; bases unmatched to any gene: 10. Categorization into cohorts depended on clinical history that participants reported. Two consecutive negative NP/OP PCR tests, clearance, or resolved symptoms defined Cohort 3 recovery. Only in-frame clones appear in the TCRdb table, and some are missing; sequencing was by immunoSEQ multiplex PCR. The sample holds around 200,000 clones; approximately 90% are singletons and the top ten take around 0.77%.

The source of this sequence is a woman aged 18-35 years who had recovered from COVID-19. The J gene is TRBJ2-4, the V gene TRBV10-2; TRBD1 matches at 9 bases. Source material: PBMCs or T cells enriched from blood (not recorded which). The CDR3 region is CASSGKGQGTIAKNIQYF. The CDR3 bases are TGCGCCAGCAGTGGTAAGGGACAGGGTACGATAGCCAAAAACATTCAGTACTTC.